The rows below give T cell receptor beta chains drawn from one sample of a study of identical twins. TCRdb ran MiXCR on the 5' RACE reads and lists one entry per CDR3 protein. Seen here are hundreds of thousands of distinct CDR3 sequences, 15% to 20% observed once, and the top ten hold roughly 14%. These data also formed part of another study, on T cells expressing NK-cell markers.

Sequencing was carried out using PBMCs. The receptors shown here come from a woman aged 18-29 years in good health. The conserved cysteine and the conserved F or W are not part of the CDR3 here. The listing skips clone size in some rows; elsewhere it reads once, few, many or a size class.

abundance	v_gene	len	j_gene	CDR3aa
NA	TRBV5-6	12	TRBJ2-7	ASSAGTETYEQY
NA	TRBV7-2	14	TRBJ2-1	ASSLDRPSLQGEQF
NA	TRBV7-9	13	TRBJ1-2	ASIRWGGQHYGYT
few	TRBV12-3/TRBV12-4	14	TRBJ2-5	ASSPWSGGIAETQY
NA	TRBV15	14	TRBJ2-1	ATTHYPSLATDEQF
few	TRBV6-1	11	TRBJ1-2	ASKVGANYGYT
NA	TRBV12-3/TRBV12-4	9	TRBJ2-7	ASSTIYEQY
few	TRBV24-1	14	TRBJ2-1	ATSGSSGRRDNEQF
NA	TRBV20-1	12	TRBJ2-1	SAQTSGNYNEQF
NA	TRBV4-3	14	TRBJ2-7	ASSQGLADLSYEQY
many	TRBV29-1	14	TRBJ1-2	SVEPSWDSPFGGYT
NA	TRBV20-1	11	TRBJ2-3	SPTSGGTDTQY
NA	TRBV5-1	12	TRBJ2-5	ASSLTGLKETQY
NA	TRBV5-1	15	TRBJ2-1	ASSTRNGPNSGDEQF
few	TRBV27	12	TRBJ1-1	ASSYTRSHTEAF
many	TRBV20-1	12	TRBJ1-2	SARDLQGYYGYT
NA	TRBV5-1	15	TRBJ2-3	ASSPNPDPGGGDTQY
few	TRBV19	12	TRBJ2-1	ASSIGTIYNEQF
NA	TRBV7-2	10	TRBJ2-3	ASSFKGRREH
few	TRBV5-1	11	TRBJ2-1	ASRVGGGDEQF
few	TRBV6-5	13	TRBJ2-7	ASSYSKSGAYEQY
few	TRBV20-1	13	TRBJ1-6	SAHVWGPHNSPLH
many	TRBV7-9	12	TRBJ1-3	ATTKGTVRNTIY
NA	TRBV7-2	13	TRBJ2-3	ASSLLRAFTDTQY
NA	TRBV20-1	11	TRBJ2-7	SASLGPKYEQY
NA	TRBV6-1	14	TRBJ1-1	ASRQGGTSEGTEAF
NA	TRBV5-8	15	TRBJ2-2	ASTSLRAGGLVGELF
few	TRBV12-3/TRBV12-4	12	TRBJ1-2	ASSLNGPNYGYT
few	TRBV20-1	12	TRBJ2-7	SALSGRLGYEQY
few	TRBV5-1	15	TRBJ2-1	ASSLGGGDNPYNEQF
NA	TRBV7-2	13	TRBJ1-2	ASSRRLDRAHGYT
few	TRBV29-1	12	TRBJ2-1	SLRTVPPNNEQF